This T cell receptor (beta chain) was documented in a study of blood T cell repertoires in COVID-19 (dated by TCRdb to the early 2020s). A note on the overall study: Collaborator samples came from the United States, Italy and Spain and covered acute and convalescent phases of COVID-19. The prospective study material was composed of cDNA or gDNA derived from T cells, B-cell-depleted T cells, or PBMCs. Subjects who had been exposed to COVID-19, were actively infected with it, or had recovered from it provided the deeply sampled blood TCRbeta repertoires that made up the dataset. The repertoires were released in a freely available public database intended as a resource for research on the immune response to SARS-CoV-2. Samples came from the ongoing ImmuneRACE study (first 160 participants) plus 1,254 subjects from 6 global collaborators. The sample metadata nearly always contained a de-identified subject ID, COVID-19 status, age in years and sex. Where available, HLA class I and class II types were taken from metadata supplied by the sample provider and were not determined by assay-based typing.

The germline V gene provides CDR1 SGHAT and CDR2 FQNNGV. Including the terminal cysteine and phenylalanine, the CDR3 comprises 18 residues. Of the read, only the CDR3 DNA is kept; its 54 bases are in frame from base 1. V was cut back by 0 bases and J by 7 bases, leaving a gap of 19 bases between them. What the authors observed across the whole study: The amount of clinical and demographic metadata varied by source and participant and was provided uncurated.

TCRbeta CDR3 regions were amplified from genomic DNA by means of the immunoSEQ Assay, a bias-controlled multiplex PCR. The authors' analysis ran thus. Nucleated cell counts per sample were estimated from amplification of reference gene primers within the assay. To quantify the absolute abundance of each unique TCRbeta CDR3 rearrangement, sequence reads were collapsed and filtered. For each sample, productive Simpson clonality was calculated as the square root of Simpson's diversity index over productive rearrangements. This immuneACCESS table, as held by TCRdb, lists in-frame sequences with V and J called but not all clones. Of the missing ones, under half trace to an unresolved V gene in checked studies; the others have no known cause. That table gives V, J and clone size, and the DNA gave D and trimming. This sample gives tens of thousands of clones in total; roughly 89% of them show up just once. The ten largest clones take up about 8% of the sample.

Remarks on this clone: Its antigen is not yet known. No per-base quality is available; no much larger clone lies one base away.

The collaborating institutions used their own protocols to collect whole blood in K2EDTA tubes. Collaborator samples were shipped for TCRbeta analysis as frozen whole blood, isolated PBMCs, or DNA extracted from either sample type. The sample was peripheral blood. The chain links TRBV11-2 with TRBJ1-6, with TRBD1 as a weak D call on 5 bases. The TCR sequence derives from a man in his thirties or forties with acute or convalescent COVID-19. CDR3 region: CASSLDRGGMGINSPLHF. The DNA reads as follows: TGTGCCAGCAGCTTAGATCGCGGGGGAATGGGGATAAATTCACCCCTCCACTTT.